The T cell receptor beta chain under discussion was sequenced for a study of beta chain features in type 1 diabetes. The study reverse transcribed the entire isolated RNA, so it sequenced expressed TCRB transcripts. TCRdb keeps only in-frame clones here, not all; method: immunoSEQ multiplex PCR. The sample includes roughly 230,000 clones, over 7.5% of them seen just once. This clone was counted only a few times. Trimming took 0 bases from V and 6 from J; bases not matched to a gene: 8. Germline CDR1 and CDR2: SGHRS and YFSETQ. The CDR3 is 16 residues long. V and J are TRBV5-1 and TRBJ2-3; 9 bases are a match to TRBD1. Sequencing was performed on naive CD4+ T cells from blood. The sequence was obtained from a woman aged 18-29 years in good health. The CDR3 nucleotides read TGCGCCAGCAGCTTGGCGGGGACAGGGTATGTGGATACGCAGTATTTT. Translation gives CASSLAGTGYVDTQYF.